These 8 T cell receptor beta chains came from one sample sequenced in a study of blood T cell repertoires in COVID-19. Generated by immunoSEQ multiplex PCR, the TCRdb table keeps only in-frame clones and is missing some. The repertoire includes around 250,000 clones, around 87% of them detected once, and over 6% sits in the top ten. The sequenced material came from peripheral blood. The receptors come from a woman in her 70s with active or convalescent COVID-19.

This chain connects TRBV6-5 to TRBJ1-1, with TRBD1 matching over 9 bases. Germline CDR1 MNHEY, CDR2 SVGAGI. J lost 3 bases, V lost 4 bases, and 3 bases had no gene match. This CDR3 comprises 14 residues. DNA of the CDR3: TGTGCCAGCAGTTCGGGACAGGGCTACACTGAAGCTTTCTTT. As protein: CASSSGQGYTEAFF.

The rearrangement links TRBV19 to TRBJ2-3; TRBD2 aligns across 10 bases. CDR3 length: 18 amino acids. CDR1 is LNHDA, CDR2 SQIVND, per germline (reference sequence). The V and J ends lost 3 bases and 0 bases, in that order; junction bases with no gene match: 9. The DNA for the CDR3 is TGTGCCAGTAGTATCCCACTAGCGGGGTCGTCTAGCACAGATACGCAGTATTTT. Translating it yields CASSIPLAGSSSTDTQYF.

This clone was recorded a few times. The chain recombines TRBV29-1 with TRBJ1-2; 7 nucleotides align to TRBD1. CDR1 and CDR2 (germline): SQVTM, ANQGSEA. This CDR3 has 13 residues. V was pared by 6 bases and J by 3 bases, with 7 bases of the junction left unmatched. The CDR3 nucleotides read TGCAGCGTCGAGGGGGCCCACTACTATGGCTACACCTTC. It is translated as CSVEGAHYYGYTF.

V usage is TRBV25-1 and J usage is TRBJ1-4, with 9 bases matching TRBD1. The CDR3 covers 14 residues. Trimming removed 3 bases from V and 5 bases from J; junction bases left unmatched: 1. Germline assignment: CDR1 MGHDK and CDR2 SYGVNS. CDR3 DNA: TGTGCCAGCAGTGATGACAGGGGGAATGAAAAACTGTTTTTT. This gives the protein CASSDDRGNEKLFF.

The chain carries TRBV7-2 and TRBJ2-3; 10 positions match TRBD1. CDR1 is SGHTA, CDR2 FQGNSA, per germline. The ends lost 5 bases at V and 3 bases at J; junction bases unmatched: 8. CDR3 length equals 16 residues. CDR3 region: CASSTPTGGGTDTQYF. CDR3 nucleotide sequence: TGTGCCAGCAGCACTCCGACAGGGGGCGGGACAGATACGCAGTATTTT.

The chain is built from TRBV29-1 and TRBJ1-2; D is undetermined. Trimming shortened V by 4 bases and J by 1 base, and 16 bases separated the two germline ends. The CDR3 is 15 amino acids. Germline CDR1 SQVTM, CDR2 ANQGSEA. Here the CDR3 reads CSVGDIPPVNYGYTF. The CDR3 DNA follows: TGCAGCGTTGGTGATATCCCGCCAGTTAACTATGGCTACACCTTC.

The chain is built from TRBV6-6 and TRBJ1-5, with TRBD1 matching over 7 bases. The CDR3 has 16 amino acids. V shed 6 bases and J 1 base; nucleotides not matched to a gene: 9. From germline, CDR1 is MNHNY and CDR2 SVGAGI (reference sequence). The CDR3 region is CASSPEGQPSNQPQHF. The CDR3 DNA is TGTGCCAGCAGCCCCGAGGGACAGCCAAGCAATCAGCCCCAGCATTTT.

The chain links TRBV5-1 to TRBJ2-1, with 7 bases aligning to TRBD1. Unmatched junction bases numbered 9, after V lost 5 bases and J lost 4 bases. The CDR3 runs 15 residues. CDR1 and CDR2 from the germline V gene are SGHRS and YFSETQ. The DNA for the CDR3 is TGCGCCAGCAGTGCTCAACAGGGGATATACAATGAGCAGTTCTTC. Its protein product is CASSAQQGIYNEQFF.